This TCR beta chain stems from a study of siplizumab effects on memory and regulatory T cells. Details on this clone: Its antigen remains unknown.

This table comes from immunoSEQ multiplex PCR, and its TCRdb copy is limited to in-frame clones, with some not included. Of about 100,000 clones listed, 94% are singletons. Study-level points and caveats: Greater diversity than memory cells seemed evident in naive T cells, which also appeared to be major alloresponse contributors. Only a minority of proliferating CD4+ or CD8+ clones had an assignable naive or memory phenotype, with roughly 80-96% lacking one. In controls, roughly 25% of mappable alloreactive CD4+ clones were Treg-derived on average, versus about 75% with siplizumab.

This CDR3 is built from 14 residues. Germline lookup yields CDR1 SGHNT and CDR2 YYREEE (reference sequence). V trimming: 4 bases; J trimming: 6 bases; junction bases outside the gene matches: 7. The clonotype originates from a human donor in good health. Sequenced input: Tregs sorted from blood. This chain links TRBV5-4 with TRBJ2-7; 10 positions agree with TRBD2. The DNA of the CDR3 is TGTGCCAGCAGCCCCCAGCTAGCGGGAGTCGAGCAGTACTTC. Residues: CASSPQLAGVEQYF.